One TCR beta chain is described in this entry. The participants were between about 18 and 90 years old and came from under 25 US areas. The data were taken from a study of blood T cell repertoires in COVID-19. Source study methods: Scientists estimated how many nucleated cells there were by amplifying reference gene primers. Data came from immunoSEQ multiplex PCR; TCRdb stores just in-frame clones and leaves some out. V and J calls and clone size are copied from that table; D and trimming were computed from the DNA. The sample yields about 200,000 clones, more than 75% seen once. The length of the CDR3 is 14 residues. Deletions cut 0 bases from V and 0 bases from J, with 6 bases between. Germline V gene sequence: CDR1 SGHKS, CDR2 YYEKEE (reference sequence).

V is TRBV5-5 and J is TRBJ1-1; D is unclear. Sequencing was carried out using PBMCs or T cells enriched from blood (not recorded which). The receptor was derived from a man in his forties with acute COVID-19. The CDR3 region has the DNA TGTGCCAGCAGCTTGGTGGCGGTGAACACTGAAGCTTTCTTT. It translates to CASSLVAVNTEAFF. Full variable domain (remainder filled in from reference TRBV5-5 and TRBJ1-1): DAGVTQSPTHLIKTRGQQVTLRCSPISGHKSVSWYQQVLGQGPQFIFQYYEKEERGRGNFPDRFSARQFPNYSSELNVNALLLGDSALYLCASSLVAVNTEAFFGQGTRLTVV.